This T cell receptor beta chain derives from a study of CD8+ T cells in alopecia areata. Overall study: Each day, treated patients took oral tofacitinib twice, at 5 to 10 mg per dose. Study-wide findings and caveats: Patients shared TCRs less clearly than mice did, possibly owing to HLA. Resident alphabeta T cells of normal skin are also sequenced in scalp samples. The study found higher clonality in lesional than normal scalp, especially in alopecia totalis/universalis.

Trimming stripped 1 base from V and 8 bases from J, with 6 bases between. This CDR3 has 12 amino acids. Germline CDR1 reads SEHNR; CDR2 reads FQNEAQ (reference sequence). It was cDNA, reverse transcribed from extracted RNA, that served as the sequencing template. Using immunoSEQ multiplex PCR, the repertoire was profiled, and TCRdb retains in-frame clones only, with some absent. The table includes some 180,000 clones, 63% detected once. A remark on this clone: Its antigen is unidentified.

Sequencing used CD4+ T cells sorted from blood, obtained at week 0. The V gene is TRBV7-9, the J gene TRBJ2-1, with unresolved D. This receptor was taken from a human donor with alopecia areata. The CDR3 reads CASSLDGYEQFF. The CDR3 nucleotides are TGTGCCAGCAGCTTAGATGGTTATGAGCAGTTCTTC.